Given below is one T cell receptor (beta chain) in context. Its antigen is as yet unknown. Looked up from germline, CDR1 is LNHDA and CDR2 is SQIVND (reference sequence). V was pared by 5 bases and J by 4 bases, with 9 bases between. CDR3 length equals 13 residues. The data originate from a study of cytomegalovirus exposure and HLA in healthy donors. Researchers ran the PCR with 60 Vbeta and 13 Jbeta primers. Authors' processing steps: Tens of millions of unique TCR beta chains, roughly 11 million shared, were counted in a later analysis. The repertoire was sequenced with immunoSEQ multiplex PCR; TCRdb's copy has only in-frame clones and lacks some. The DNA gave D and trimming, while V, J and clone size come from that table. The repertoire holds a few hundred thousand clones, with around 90% as singletons. Whole-study findings and limits: As a later analysis showed, a missense DCLRE1C variant was linked to trimming of TCR beta V- and J-genes. The only immune exposure information that was available was CMV serostatus. Upon later analysis, HLA-associated TCR beta chains proved more clonally expanded than other, equally common chains.

The TCR was taken from a girl between 2 and 10 years old in good health and CMV-seronegative. The sample consisted of PBMCs. The chain employs TRBV19 and TRBJ1-5, with unresolved D. The CDR3 loop reads CASSLPGNQPQHF. The DNA for the CDR3 is TGTGCCAGTAGTTTGCCCGGGAATCAGCCCCAGCATTTT. The whole variable domain, filled in from reference TRBV19 and TRBJ1-5, reads DGGITQSPKYLFRKEGQNVTLSCEQNLNHDAMYWYRQDPGQGLRLIYYSQIVNDFQKGDIAEGYSVSREKKESFPLTVTSAQKNPTAFYLCASSLPGNQPQHFGDGTRLSIL.